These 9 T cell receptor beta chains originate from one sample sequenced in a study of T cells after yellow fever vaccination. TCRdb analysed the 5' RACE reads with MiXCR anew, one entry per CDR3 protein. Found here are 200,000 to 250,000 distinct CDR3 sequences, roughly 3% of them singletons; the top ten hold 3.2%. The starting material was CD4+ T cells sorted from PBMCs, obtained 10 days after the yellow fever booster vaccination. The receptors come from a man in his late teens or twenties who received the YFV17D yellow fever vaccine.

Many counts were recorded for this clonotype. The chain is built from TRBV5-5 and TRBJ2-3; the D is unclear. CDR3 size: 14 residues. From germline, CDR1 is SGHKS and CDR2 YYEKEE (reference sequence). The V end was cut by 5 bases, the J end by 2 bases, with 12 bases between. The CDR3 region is CASSRETHTDTQYF. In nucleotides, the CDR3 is TGTGCCAGCAGTAGGGAAACCCACACAGATACGCAGTATTTT.

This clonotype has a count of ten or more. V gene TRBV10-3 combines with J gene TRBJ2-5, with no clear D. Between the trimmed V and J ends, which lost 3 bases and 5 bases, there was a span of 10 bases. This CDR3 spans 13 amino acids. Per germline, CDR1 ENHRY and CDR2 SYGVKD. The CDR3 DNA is TGTGCCATCAGTGACAGTACTTCGGAGACCCAGTACTTC. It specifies CAISDSTSETQYF.

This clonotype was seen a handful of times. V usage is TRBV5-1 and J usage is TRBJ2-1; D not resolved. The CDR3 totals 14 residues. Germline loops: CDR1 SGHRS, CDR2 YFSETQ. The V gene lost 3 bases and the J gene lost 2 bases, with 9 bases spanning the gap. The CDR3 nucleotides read TGCGCCAGCAGCTCCCAGGCCGCCTACAATGAGCAGTTCTTC. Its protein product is CASSSQAAYNEQFF. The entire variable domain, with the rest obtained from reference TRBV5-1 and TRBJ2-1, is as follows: KAGVTQTPRYLIKTRGQQVTLSCSPISGHRSVSWYQQTPGQGLQFLFEYFSETQRNKGNFPGRFSGRQFSNSRSEMNVSTLELGDSALYLCASSSQAAYNEQFFGPGTRLTVL.

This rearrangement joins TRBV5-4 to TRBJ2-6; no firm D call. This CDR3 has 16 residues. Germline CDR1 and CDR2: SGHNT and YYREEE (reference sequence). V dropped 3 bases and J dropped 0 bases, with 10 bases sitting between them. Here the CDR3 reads CASSWRPLSGANVLTF. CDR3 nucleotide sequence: TGTGCCAGCAGCTGGAGACCCCTCTCTGGGGCCAACGTCCTGACTTTC.

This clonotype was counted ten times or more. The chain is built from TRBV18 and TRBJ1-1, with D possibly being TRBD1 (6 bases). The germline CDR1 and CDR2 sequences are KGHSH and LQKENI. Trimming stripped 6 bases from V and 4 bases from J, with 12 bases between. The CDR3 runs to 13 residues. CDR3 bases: TGTGCCAGCTCCAGCGGAGGGGGCACTGAAGCTTTCTTT. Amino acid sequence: CASSSGGGTEAFF.

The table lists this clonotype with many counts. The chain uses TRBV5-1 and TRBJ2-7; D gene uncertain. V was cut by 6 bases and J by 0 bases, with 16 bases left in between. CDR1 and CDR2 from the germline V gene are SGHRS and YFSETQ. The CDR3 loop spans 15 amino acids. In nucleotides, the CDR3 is TGCGCCAGCACCAGAGACTCGAGCAGCTCCTACGAGCAGTACTTC. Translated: CASTRDSSSSYEQYF.

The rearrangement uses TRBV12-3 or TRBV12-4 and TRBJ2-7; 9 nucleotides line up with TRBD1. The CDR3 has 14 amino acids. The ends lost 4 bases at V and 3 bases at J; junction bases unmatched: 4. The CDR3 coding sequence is TGTGCCAGCAGTTCGGGGACAGGGATCTACGAGCAGTACTTC. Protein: CASSSGTGIYEQYF.

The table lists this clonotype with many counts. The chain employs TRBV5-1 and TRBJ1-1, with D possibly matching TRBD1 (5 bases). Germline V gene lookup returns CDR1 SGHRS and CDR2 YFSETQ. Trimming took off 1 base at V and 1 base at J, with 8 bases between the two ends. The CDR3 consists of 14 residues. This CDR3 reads CASSLNRPNTEAFF. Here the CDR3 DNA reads TGCGCCAGCAGCTTGAACAGGCCGAACACTGAAGCTTTCTTT.

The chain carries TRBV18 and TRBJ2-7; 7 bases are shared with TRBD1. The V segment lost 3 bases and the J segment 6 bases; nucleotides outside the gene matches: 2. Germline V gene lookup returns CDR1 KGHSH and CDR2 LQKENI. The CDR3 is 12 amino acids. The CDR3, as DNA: TGTGCCAGCTCACCCGACAGGGCCGAGCAGTACGTC. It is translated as CASSPDRAEQYV.